The rows below give T cell receptor beta chains drawn from one sample of a study of CD8+ T cells in alopecia areata. Using immunoSEQ multiplex PCR, the repertoire was profiled, and TCRdb retains in-frame clones only, with some absent. This sample has some 190,000 clones, with around 65% found just once. The sequences come from CD4+ T cells sorted from blood, collected at week 44, from a patient treated with tofacitinib. These receptors came from a human donor with alopecia areata. Each CDR3 is given with its conserved first and last residue. A D gene is named only where the DNA matches it firmly. The size field is filled for only some rows; it gives once, few, many or a size class.

abundance	d_gene	v_gene	j_gene	CDR3aa	CDR3nt
-	-	TRBV4-2	TRBJ1-2	CASSQDGARRRTYGYTF	TGTGCCAGCAGCCAAGATGGGGCCCGACGCCGGACGTACGGCTACACCTTC
-	-	TRBV4-3	TRBJ1-2	CASSQVLSGAPNYGYTF	TGCGCCAGCAGCCAAGTTCTCTCGGGGGCCCCTAACTATGGCTACACCTTC
once	TRBD1	TRBV29-1	TRBJ1-4	CSVRGGTGISNEKLFF	TGCAGCGTGAGAGGGGGGACAGGGATTTCTAATGAAAAACTGTTTTTT
-	-	TRBV7-7	TRBJ2-2	CASSAARGGELFF	TGTGCCAGCAGCGCGGCCAGGGGCGGGGAGCTGTTTTTT
-	-	TRBV11-2	TRBJ1-5	CASSFSPGMPQHF	TGTGCCAGCAGCTTTTCACCGGGTATGCCCCAGCATTTT
-	-	TRBV6-5	TRBJ1-1	CASRSAYQNTEAFF	TGTGCCAGCAGGTCTGCTTACCAGAACACTGAAGCTTTCTTT
-	TRBD1	TRBV6-5	TRBJ2-7	CASSSDRGAEQYF	TGTGCCAGCAGCTCGGACAGGGGGGCCGAGCAGTACTTC
-	TRBD2	TRBV7-2	TRBJ2-3	CASSLPLAGGPYTQYF	TGTGCCAGCAGCTTACCACTAGCGGGGGGGCCCTATACGCAGTATTTT
-	-	TRBV11-2	TRBJ2-2	CASSSMPGNTGELFF	TGTGCCAGCAGCTCAATGCCAGGGAACACCGGGGAGCTGTTTTTT
-	-	TRBV30	TRBJ1-1	CACFLMNTEAFF	TGTGCCTGTTTCCTCATGAACACTGAAGCTTTCTTT
-	-	TRBV9	TRBJ2-3	CASSTSPGADTQYF	TGTGCCAGCAGCACATCCCCGGGAGCAGATACGCAGTATTTT
-	TRBD1	TRBV5-6	TRBJ1-1	CASITGGRNTEAFF	TGTGCCAGCATTACAGGGGGCCGCAACACTGAAGCTTTCTTT
-	-	TRBV30	TRBJ2-7	CAWRNVQGSYEQYF	TGTGCCTGGAGGAACGTACAGGGCTCCTACGAGCAGTACTTC